Listed here is a single T cell receptor beta chain. TCRdb's copy holds only in-frame clones and misses some; the assay was immunoSEQ multiplex PCR. Of approximately 300,000 clones in the sample, around four fifths were seen once. These data are taken from a study of blood T cell repertoires in COVID-19. V was pared by 1 base and J by 2 bases, with 3 bases of the junction left unmatched. The V gene's germline CDR1 is SGHTA and CDR2 FQGTGA. The CDR3 spans 18 residues. This chain connects TRBV7-3 to TRBJ2-6, with 12 bases lining up with TRBD1. Sequenced input: peripheral blood. The sequence came from a woman in her fifties or sixties with acute or convalescent COVID-19. The CDR3, as DNA: TGTGCCAGCAGCTTAAGGGGACAGGGGGCTACTGGGGCCAACGTCCTGACTTTC. The encoded protein is CASSLRGQGATGANVLTF.